The clone carrying this TCR beta chain was observed once. The sample is drawn from a study of blood T cell repertoires in COVID-19. Turning to the study itself: The United States, Italy and Spain supplied acute and convalescent COVID-19 samples. PBMCs, B-cell-depleted T cells, or T cells were the source of the cDNA or gDNA that made up the material.

Measured with immunoSEQ multiplex PCR; TCRdb has only the in-frame clones, and not every one. The repertoire holds hundreds of thousands of clones, around 85% seen once, with 3.5% to 4% in the top ten. The clonotype comes from a woman in her late teens or twenties with acute or convalescent COVID-19. The source material was peripheral blood.

CDR3 region: CASRPKDRLGSPLHF. The CDR3 DNA sequence: TGTGCCAGTAGACCAAAGGACAGGTTGGGATCACCCCTCCACTTT. V usage is TRBV19 and J usage is TRBJ1-6, with 7 nucleotides matching TRBD1. Per germline, CDR1 LNHDA and CDR2 SQIVND (reference sequence). Losses at the gene ends were 6 bases for V and 10 bases for J; bases not matched to a gene: 12. The CDR3 runs to 15 residues.